Many counts were recorded for the clone carrying this T cell receptor (beta chain). The TCR beta library used iRepertoire HTBI primers with Arm-PCR amplification of CDR3. Each CDR3 protein gets one entry after TCRdb re-called the multiplex PCR reads with MiXCR. The repertoire has about half a million distinct CDR3 sequences, around 12% of them found once; the top ten carry 8.9%. Stated time point: newly diagnosed GD, antithyroid drugs for less than 3 months. Following extraction of RNA from PBMCs, that RNA was used to make the TCR library. Staff drew approximately 9.3 milliliters of peripheral blood into EDTA tubes. These data originate in a study of regulatory T cells in long-lasting Graves disease. Background on the study: Antithyroid drug intake by newly diagnosed Graves' patients had lasted under 3 months.

The V gene's germline CDR1 is MGHRA and CDR2 YSYEKL. The length of the CDR3 is 16 residues. With 5 bases removed from V and 5 bases from J, the gap between germline ends came to 21 bases. These same data were also listed under a study on T cells in Graves' hyperthyroidism and ophthalmopathy. That publication notes: First-round RT-PCR targeting the TCR CDR3 was performed with the HTBI primer set.

The sample was peripheral blood mononuclear cells (PBMCs), taken at new diagnosis, from a patient treated with antithyroid drugs. The V call is TRBV4-1, the J call TRBJ2-5, with a tentative D call TRBD1 (6 bases). This TCR came from a woman in her twenties or thirties with Graves disease. CDR3 loop: CASSYSKGGGGETQYF. The CDR3 DNA follows: TGCGCCAGCAGCTATAGTAAAGGGGGTGGTGGGGAGACCCAGTACTTC.